A single sample is the source of the 14 T cell receptor beta chains below, sequenced in a study of beta chain features in type 1 diabetes. Reverse transcription of all isolated RNA meant that expressed TCRB transcripts were sequenced. The method was immunoSEQ multiplex PCR; TCRdb's version includes in-frame clones alone and lacks a portion of them. This table has 25,000 or so clones, approximately 70% appearing once. Material: Tregs from blood. The receptors shown here come from a woman aged 40 to 55 in good health.

In its sample, this clone was seen once. J is TRBJ2-5 and V is TRBV2; D not resolved. The CDR3 has 13 amino acids. V lost 1 base to trimming and J lost 3 bases, with 6 bases between them. Germline V lookup: CDR1 SNHLY, CDR2 FYNNEI. The CDR3 coding sequence is TGTGCCAGCAGTGAAGAGAGGAAAGAGACCCAGTACTTC. This codes for CASSEERKETQYF.

The rearrangement joins TRBV5-1 to TRBJ2-1; a weak D match, TRBD2 (5 bases). Germline-derived CDR1 and CDR2 are SGHRS and YFSETQ. The V end lost 0 bases, the J end lost 2 bases, and 21 bases lay between the germline ends. This CDR3 has 19 residues. CDR3: CASSLARGPPISPYNEQFF. The CDR3 region has the DNA TGCGCCAGCAGCTTGGCTCGGGGTCCTCCGATTTCCCCCTACAATGAGCAGTTCTTC.

This clone was counted between two and nine times. The CDR3 bases are TGTGCCAGCAGTTCTTTGGGCACTAACTATGGCTACACCTTC. Its protein product is CASSSLGTNYGYTF. The V call is TRBV6-6, the J call TRBJ1-2; D unclear. The CDR3 consists of 14 residues. Trimming left V 4 bases short and J 0 bases short, with 9 bases between. The V gene's germline CDR1 is MNHNY and CDR2 SVGAGI (reference sequence).

The rearrangement links TRBV7-9 to TRBJ1-6, with D perhaps matching TRBD1 (5 bases). V dropped 3 bases and J dropped 9 bases, with 9 bases sitting between them. Germline CDR1 is SEHNR and CDR2 is FQNEAQ (reference sequence). This CDR3 is built from 13 residues. The CDR3, as DNA: TGTGCCAGCAGCTTGGGGGGACCTTCACCCCTCCACTTT. This gives the protein CASSLGGPSPLHF.

There are a few counts of this clone. The chain has TRBV11-2 and TRBJ2-1; 7 bases line up with TRBD2. Germline CDR1 is SGHAT and CDR2 is FQNNGV. Germline trimming cut 0 bases from V and 3 bases from J; bases unmatched to any gene: 2. The CDR3 has 15 amino acids. CDR3 bases: TGTGCCAGCAGCTTAGACGGGGGGTACTACAATGAGCAGTTCTTC. It codes for CASSLDGGYYNEQFF.

The chain employs TRBV5-1 and TRBJ2-1; the match to TRBD2 covers 12 bases. The CDR3 has 19 amino acids. V dropped 3 bases and J dropped 0; count of bases not matched to a gene: 10. Germline V CDR1 and CDR2: SGHRS, YFSETQ. In DNA form, the CDR3 reads TGCGCCAGCAGCTCACCCGATAGGACTAGCGGGAACTCCTACAATGAGCAGTTCTTC. It encodes CASSSPDRTSGNSYNEQFF.

V and J are TRBV18 and TRBJ1-1, with a tentative D call TRBD1 (5 bases). V was cut by 3 bases and J by 0 bases, with 14 bases left in between. This CDR3 comprises 16 residues. The V gene's germline CDR1 is KGHSH and CDR2 LQKENI. The CDR3 here is CASSPLGGVMNTEAFF. CDR3 nucleotides: TGTGCCAGCTCACCGCTCGGGGGGGTCATGAACACTGAAGCTTTCTTT. Filled out from reference TRBV18 and TRBJ1-1, the complete variable domain reads NAGVMQNPRHLVRRRGQEARLRCSPMKGHSHVYWYRQLPEEGLKFMVYLQKENIIDESGMPKERFSAEFPKEGPSILRIQQVVRGDSAAYFCASSPLGGVMNTEAFFGQGTRLTVV.

This clone occurred a few times. This chain links TRBV5-1 with TRBJ2-2; 11 nucleotides align to TRBD1. Trimming at V came to 3 bases and at J to 6 bases, leaving 7 bases not matched to a gene. CDR1 and CDR2 (germline): SGHRS, YFSETQ. The CDR3 spans 16 residues. This CDR3 reads CASSSRDRGVPGELFF. DNA for the CDR3: TGCGCCAGCAGCTCCCGGGACAGGGGGGTCCCCGGGGAGCTGTTTTTT.

The chain joins TRBV18 to TRBJ1-2; 10 positions match TRBD1. Germline V CDR1 and CDR2: KGHSH, LQKENI. J lost 2 bases, V lost 2 bases, and 8 bases had no gene match. The CDR3 covers 17 residues. The CDR3 is CASSPRQGAFQNYGYTF. The CDR3 coding sequence is TGTGCCAGCTCACCAAGACAGGGGGCTTTTCAGAACTATGGCTACACCTTC.

The rearrangement uses TRBV18 and TRBJ1-1, with D perhaps matching TRBD1 (6 bases). V dropped 5 bases and J dropped 3 bases, with 13 bases sitting between them. The germline CDR1 and CDR2 sequences are KGHSH and LQKENI. This CDR3 has 14 amino acids. The CDR3: CASSAQGKDTEAFF. As DNA, the CDR3 is TGTGCCAGCTCAGCCCAGGGGAAGGACACTGAAGCTTTCTTT.

The chain combines TRBV5-1 with TRBJ1-5; the match to TRBD1 covers 8 bases. The CDR3 has 14 amino acids. In germline, CDR1 is SGHRS, CDR2 YFSETQ. V shed 4 bases and J 6 bases; nucleotides not matched to a gene: 6. The CDR3 spells CASSPGQGVQPQHF. The CDR3, as DNA: TGCGCCAGCAGCCCAGGACAGGGCGTTCAGCCCCAGCATTTT.

The chain is built from TRBV19 and TRBJ2-2; 9 bases are shared with TRBD1. Germline V lookup: CDR1 LNHDA, CDR2 SQIVND (reference sequence). The CDR3 has 14 residues. After removal of 8 bases from V and 6 bases from J, the junction contained 7 bases not matched to a gene. Here the CDR3 reads CASHGQGRSGELFF. The CDR3 region has the DNA TGTGCCAGTCACGGACAGGGGAGGTCCGGGGAGCTGTTTTTT. Based on the CDR3 plus reference TRBV19 and TRBJ2-2, the full variable domain is DGGITQSPKYLFRKEGQNVTLSCEQNLNHDAMYWYRQDPGQGLRLIYYSQIVNDFQKGDIAEGYSVSREKKESFPLTVTSAQKNPTAFYLCASHGQGRSGELFFGEGSRLTVL.

The gene calls are TRBV5-1 and TRBJ1-4; no firm D call. Germline values: CDR1 SGHRS, CDR2 YFSETQ. V shed 3 bases and J shed 8 bases, with 14 bases lying between them. The CDR3 extends over 14 amino acids. The CDR3 region has the DNA TGCGCCAGCAGCTCGAGCGAGGTTGGGGAAAAACTGTTTTTT. This sequence encodes CASSSSEVGEKLFF.

This sequence joins TRBV7-9 and TRBJ2-3, with D possibly being TRBD2 (5 bases). Germline CDR1 SEHNR, CDR2 FQNEAQ (reference sequence). The CDR3 is made up of 14 amino acids. Trimming removed 3 bases from V and 4 bases from J, with 11 bases in between. The CDR3: CASSLRELADTQYF. The DNA of the CDR3 is TGTGCCAGCAGCTTGAGGGAGCTCGCAGATACGCAGTATTTT.